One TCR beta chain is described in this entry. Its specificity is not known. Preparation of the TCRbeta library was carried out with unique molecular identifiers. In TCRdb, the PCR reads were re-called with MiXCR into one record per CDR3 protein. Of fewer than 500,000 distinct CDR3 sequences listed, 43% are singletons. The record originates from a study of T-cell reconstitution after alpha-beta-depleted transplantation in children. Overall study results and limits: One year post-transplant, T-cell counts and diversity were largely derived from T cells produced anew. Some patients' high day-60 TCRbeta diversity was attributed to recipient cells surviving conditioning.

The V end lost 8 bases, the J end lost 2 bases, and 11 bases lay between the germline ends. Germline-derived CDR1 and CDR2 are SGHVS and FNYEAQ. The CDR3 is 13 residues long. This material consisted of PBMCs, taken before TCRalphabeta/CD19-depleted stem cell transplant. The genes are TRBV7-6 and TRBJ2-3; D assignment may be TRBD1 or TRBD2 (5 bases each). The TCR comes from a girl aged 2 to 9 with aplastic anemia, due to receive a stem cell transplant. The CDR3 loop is CASVGDHTDTQYF. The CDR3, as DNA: TGTGCCAGCGTTGGGGACCACACAGATACGCAGTATTTT.